A single sample is the source of the 3 T cell receptor beta chains below, sequenced in a study of T cell changes during pregnancy in multiple sclerosis. Sequencing was performed with immunoSEQ multiplex PCR; in TCRdb, only in-frame clones are kept and a portion is missing. Among approximately 34,000 clones listed, about 91% were seen once. Source: CD4+ T cells from peripheral blood mononuclear cells, taken after pregnancy. These receptors originate from a female donor with multiple sclerosis, enrolled in a pregnancy study.

V and J are TRBV7-3 and TRBJ1-2; 8 positions match TRBD1. The ends lost 5 bases at V and 6 bases at J; junction bases unmatched: 5. CDR3 length: 13 amino acids. Germline V CDR1 and CDR2: SGHTA, FQGTGA. The CDR3 region is CASSDRGKDGYTF. CDR3 sequence (DNA): TGTGCCAGCAGCGACAGGGGAAAGGATGGCTACACCTTC.

The chain recombines TRBV6-1 with TRBJ1-5; no clear D. The CDR3 is made up of 13 amino acids. Germline-derived CDR1 and CDR2 are MNHNS and SASEGT. V was trimmed by 1 base and J by 7 bases, leaving 8 bases between them. The CDR3 DNA reads as TGTGCCAGCAGTGAAGGAGGGCGACAGCCCCAGCATTTT. Translating it yields CASSEGGRQPQHF.

V is TRBV25-1 and J is TRBJ1-3; 9 positions agree with TRBD1. V lost 1 base, J lost 2 bases, and 3 bases stayed unmatched. Germline CDR1 reads MGHDK; CDR2 reads SYGVNS. The CDR3 length is 16 residues. The CDR3 DNA is TGTGCCAGCAGTGAATCCAGGGACAGGGCTGGAAACACCATATATTTT. Protein: CASSESRDRAGNTIYF.